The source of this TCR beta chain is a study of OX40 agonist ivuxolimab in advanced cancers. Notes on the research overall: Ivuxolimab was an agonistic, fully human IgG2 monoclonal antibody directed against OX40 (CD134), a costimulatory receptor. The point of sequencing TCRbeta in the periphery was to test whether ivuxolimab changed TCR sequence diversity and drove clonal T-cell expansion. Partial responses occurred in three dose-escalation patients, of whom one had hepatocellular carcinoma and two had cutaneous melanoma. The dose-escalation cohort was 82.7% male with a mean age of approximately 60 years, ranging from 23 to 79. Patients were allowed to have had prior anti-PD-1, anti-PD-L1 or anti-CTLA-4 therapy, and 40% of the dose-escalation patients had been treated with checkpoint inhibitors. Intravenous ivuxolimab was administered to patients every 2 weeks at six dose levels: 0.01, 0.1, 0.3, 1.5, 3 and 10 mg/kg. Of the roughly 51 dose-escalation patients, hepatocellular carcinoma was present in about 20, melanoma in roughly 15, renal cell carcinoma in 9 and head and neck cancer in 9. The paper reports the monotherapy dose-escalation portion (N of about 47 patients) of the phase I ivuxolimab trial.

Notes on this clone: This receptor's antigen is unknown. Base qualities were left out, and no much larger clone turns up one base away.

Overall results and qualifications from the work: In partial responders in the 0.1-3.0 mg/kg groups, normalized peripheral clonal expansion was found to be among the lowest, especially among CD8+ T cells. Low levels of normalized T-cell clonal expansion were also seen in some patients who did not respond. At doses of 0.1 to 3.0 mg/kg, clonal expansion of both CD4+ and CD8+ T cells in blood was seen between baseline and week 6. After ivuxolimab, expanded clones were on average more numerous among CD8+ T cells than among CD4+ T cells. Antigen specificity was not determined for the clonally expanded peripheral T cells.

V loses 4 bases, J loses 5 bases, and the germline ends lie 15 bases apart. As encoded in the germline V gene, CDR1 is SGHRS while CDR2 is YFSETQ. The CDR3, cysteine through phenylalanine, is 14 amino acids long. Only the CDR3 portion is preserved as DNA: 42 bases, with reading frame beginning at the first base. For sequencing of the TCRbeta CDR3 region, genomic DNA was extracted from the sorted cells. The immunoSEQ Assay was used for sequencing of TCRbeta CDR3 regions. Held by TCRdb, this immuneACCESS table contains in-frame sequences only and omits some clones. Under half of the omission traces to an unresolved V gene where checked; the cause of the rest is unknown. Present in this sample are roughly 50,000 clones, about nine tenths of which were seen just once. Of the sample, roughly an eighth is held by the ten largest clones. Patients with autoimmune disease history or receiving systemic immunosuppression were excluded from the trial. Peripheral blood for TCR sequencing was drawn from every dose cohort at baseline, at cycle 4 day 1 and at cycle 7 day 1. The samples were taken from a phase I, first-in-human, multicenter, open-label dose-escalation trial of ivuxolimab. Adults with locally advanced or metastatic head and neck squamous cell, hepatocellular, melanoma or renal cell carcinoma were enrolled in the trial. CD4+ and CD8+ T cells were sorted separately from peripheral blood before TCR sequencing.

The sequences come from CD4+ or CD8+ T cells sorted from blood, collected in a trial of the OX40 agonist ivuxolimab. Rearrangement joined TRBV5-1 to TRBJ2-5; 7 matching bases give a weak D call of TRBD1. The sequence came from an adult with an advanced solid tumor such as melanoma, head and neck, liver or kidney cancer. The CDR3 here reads CASSDNSGGETQYF. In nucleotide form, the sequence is TGCGCCAGCAGCGACAACTCAGGGGGGGAGACCCAGTACTTC.